The clone carrying this T cell receptor beta chain occurred a few times. Its target is unknown. Arm-PCR of CDR3 regions and iRepertoire HTBI primers were used to build TCR beta libraries. TCRdb itself ran the multiplex PCR reads through MiXCR, one entry per CDR3 protein. The sample yields over 250,000 distinct CDR3 sequences, 20% to 25% seen once. Trimming took 4 bases from V and 8 from J, leaving 14 bases between them. CDR1 is LGHNA and CDR2 is YSLEER in the germline V gene. The CDR3 length is 13 residues. These data belong to a study of regulatory T cells in long-lasting Graves disease. Described time point: persistent/refractory GD, antithyroid drugs over 5 years with positive TRAb. From PBMCs, RNA was extracted and then used to make the TCR library. General study findings and limits: New patients shared some 970 public clonotypes, fewer than the approximately 2,500 shared by persistent patients.

The sequencing used peripheral blood mononuclear cells (PBMCs), collected when the disease was refractory, from a patient treated with antithyroid drugs. The J gene is TRBJ1-1, the V gene TRBV4-3, with D perhaps matching TRBD1 (6 bases). The sequence came from a female donor with Graves disease. For the CDR3, the DNA is TGCGCCAGCAGCCTACAGGGTACCGCCGAAGCTTTCTTT. It translates to CASSLQGTAEAFF.